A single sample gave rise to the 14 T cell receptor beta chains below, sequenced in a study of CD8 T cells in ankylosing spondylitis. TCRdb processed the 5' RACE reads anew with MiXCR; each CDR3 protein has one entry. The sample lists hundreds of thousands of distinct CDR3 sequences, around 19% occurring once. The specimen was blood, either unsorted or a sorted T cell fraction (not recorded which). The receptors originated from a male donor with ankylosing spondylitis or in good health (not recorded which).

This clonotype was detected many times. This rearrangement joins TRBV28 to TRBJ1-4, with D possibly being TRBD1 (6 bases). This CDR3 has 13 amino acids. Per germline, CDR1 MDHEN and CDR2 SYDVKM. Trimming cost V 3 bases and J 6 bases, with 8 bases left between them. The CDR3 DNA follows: TGTGCCAGCAGTTTGCCAGGGGATGAAAAACTGTTTTTT. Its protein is CASSLPGDEKLFF.

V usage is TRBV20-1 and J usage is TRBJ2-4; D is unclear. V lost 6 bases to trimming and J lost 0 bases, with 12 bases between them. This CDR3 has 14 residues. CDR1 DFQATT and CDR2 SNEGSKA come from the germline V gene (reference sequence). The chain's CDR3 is CSALADLAKNIQYF. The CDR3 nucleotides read TGCAGTGCCCTTGCGGATCTAGCCAAAAACATTCAGTACTTC.

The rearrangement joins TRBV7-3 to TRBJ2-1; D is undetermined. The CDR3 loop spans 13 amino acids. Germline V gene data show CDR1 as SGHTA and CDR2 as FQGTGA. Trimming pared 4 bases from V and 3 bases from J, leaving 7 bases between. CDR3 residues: CASSSSIYNEQFF. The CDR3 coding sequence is TGTGCCAGCAGCTCCTCCATCTACAATGAGCAGTTCTTC.

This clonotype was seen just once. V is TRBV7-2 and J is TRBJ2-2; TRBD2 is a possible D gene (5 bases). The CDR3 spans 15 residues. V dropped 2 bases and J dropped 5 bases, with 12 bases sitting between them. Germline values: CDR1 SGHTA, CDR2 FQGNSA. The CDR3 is CASSLSLAPTGELFF. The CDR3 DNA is TGTGCCAGCAGCTTATCCCTAGCCCCTACCGGGGAGCTGTTTTTT. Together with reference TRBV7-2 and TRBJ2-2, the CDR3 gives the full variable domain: GAGVSQSPSNKVTEKGKDVELRCDPISGHTALYWYRQSLGQGLEFLIYFQGNSAPDKSGLPSDRFSAERTGGSVSTLTIQRTQQEDSAVYLCASSLSLAPTGELFFGEGSRLTVL.

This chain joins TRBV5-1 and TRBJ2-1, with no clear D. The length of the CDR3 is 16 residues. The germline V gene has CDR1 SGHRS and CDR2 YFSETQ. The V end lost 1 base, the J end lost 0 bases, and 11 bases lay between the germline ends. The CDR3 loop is CASSLRQLSSYNEQFF. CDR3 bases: TGCGCCAGCAGCTTGCGCCAATTGAGCTCCTACAATGAGCAGTTCTTC.

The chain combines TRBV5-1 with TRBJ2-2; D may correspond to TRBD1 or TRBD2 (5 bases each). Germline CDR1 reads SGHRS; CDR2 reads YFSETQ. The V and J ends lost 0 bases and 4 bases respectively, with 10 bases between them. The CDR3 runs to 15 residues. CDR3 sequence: CASSLAGRSTGELFF. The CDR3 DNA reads TGCGCCAGCAGCTTGGCGGGACGAAGCACCGGGGAGCTGTTTTTT.

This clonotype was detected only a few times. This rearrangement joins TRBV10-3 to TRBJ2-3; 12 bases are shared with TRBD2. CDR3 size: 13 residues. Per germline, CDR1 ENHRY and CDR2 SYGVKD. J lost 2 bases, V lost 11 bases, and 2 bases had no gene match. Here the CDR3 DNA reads TGTGCCGGGACTAGCGGGCTCACAGATACGCAGTATTTT. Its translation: CAGTSGLTDTQYF.

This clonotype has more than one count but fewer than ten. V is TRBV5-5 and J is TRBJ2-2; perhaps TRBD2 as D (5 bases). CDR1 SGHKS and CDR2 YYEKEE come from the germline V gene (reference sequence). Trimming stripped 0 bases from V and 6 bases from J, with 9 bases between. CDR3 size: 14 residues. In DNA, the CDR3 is TGTGCCAGCAGCTTGGAAGGGAGACCCGGGGAGCTGTTTTTT. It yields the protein CASSLEGRPGELFF.

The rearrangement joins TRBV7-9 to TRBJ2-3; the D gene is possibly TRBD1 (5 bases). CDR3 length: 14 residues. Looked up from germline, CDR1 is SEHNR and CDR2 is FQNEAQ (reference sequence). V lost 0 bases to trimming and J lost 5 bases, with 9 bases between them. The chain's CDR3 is CASSLARTQDTQYF. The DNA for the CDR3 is TGTGCCAGCAGCTTAGCCAGGACACAAGATACGCAGTATTTT.

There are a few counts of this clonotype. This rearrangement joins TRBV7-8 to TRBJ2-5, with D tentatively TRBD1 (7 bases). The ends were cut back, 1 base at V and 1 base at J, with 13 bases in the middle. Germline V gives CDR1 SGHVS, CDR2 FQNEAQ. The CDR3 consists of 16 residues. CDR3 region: CASSLEAGGIQETQYF. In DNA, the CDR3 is TGTGCCAGCAGCTTAGAAGCAGGGGGGATCCAAGAGACCCAGTACTTC.

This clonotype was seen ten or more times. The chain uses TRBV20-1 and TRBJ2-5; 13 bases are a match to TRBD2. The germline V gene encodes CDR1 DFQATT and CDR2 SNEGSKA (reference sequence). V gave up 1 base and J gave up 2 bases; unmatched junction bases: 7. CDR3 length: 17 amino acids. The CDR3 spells CSARALRLAGGQETQYF. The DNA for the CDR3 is TGCAGTGCTAGAGCCCTTAGACTAGCGGGGGGACAAGAGACCCAGTACTTC.

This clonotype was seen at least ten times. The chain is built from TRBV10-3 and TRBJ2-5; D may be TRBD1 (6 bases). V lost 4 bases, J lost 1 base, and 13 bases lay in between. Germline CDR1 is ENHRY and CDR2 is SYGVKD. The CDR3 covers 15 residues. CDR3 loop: CAISARGLPQETQYF. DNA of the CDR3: TGTGCCATCAGTGCCAGGGGTCTCCCCCAAGAGACCCAGTACTTC.

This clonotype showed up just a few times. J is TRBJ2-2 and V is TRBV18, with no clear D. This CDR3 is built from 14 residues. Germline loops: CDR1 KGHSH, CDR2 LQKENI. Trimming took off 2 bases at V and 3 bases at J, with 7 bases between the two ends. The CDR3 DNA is TGTGCCAGCTCACCAGGGATTTACACCGGGGAGCTGTTTTTT. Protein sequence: CASSPGIYTGELFF.

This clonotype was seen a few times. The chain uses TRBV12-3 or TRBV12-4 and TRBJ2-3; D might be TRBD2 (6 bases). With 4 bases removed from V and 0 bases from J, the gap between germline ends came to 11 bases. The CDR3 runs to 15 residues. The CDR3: CASSSEGTSTDTQYF. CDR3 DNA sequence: TGTGCCAGCAGTTCGGAAGGGACTAGCACAGATACGCAGTATTTT.